This T cell receptor beta chain was recorded in a study of blood T cell repertoires in COVID-19. Study-wide background: Spain, Italy and the United States supplied samples that represented acute and convalescent COVID-19. Sample material is recorded as cDNA or gDNA derived from T cells, B-cell-depleted T cells, or PBMCs.

This clone was detected a few times. V was shortened by 5 bases and J by 0 bases, with 5 bases between the two germline ends. CDR3 length: 13 residues. Germline V gene lookup returns CDR1 MRHNA and CDR2 SNTAGT. In the study's own analysis: Using reference gene primer amplification, nucleated cell counts were estimated. The data were produced by immunoSEQ multiplex PCR, yet TCRdb's version contains in-frame clones alone and is incomplete. V, J and clone size derive from that table, while D and trimming were established from the DNA sequence. The table records around 110,000 clones, about 93% of them present only once.

This clonotype originated in a woman aged 30 to 39 with acute or convalescent COVID-19. The chain combines TRBV6-4 with TRBJ2-1; D unresolved. Input material: peripheral blood. Here the CDR3 DNA reads TGTGCCAGCAGTCTAGACTCCTACAATGAGCAGTTCTTC. It codes for CASSLDSYNEQFF.